The rows below give T cell receptor beta chains drawn from one sample of a study of blood T cell repertoires in COVID-19. Assay: immunoSEQ multiplex PCR; the TCRdb copy retains only in-frame clones and omits some. Among approximately 67,000 clones listed, about 89% were seen once. Sequencing input: peripheral blood. These receptors all come from a man aged 45-65 years with active COVID-19. Both conserved end residues are part of each CDR3. A D gene is named only where the DNA matches it firmly. Clone size appears in some rows only: once, few, many, or a class for an expanded clone.

D gene: TRBD2
J gene: TRBJ2-1
clone size: NA
V gene: TRBV7-2
CDR3 protein: CASSPVAGANEQFF
CDR3 DNA: TGTGCCAGCAGTCCGGTAGCGGGGGCGAATGAGCAGTTCTTC

D gene: NA
J gene: TRBJ2-7
clone size: NA
V gene: TRBV15
CDR3 protein: CATSKQGYEQYF
CDR3 DNA: TGTGCCACCAGCAAACAGGGCTACGAGCAGTACTTC

D gene: NA
J gene: TRBJ2-1
clone size: NA
V gene: TRBV20-1
CDR3 protein: CSASVSGVYNEQFF
CDR3 DNA: TGCAGTGCTAGTGTAAGCGGAGTTTACAATGAGCAGTTCTTC

D gene: TRBD1
J gene: TRBJ2-2
clone size: once
V gene: TRBV29-1
CDR3 protein: CSTGDSKNRGELFF
CDR3 DNA: TGCAGCACCGGGGACAGTAAGAATAGAGGGGAGCTGTTTTTT

D gene: TRBD2
J gene: TRBJ2-2
clone size: NA
V gene: TRBV7-2
CDR3 protein: CASSFRAGRGGELFF
CDR3 DNA: TGTGCCAGCAGCTTCCGAGCGGGGAGAGGCGGGGAGCTGTTTTTT

D gene: TRBD2
J gene: TRBJ2-1
clone size: NA
V gene: TRBV5-1
CDR3 protein: CASGAGGAINEQFF
CDR3 DNA: TGCGCCAGCGGCGCGGGGGGCGCGATCAATGAGCAGTTCTTC

D gene: NA
J gene: TRBJ1-1
clone size: NA
V gene: TRBV28
CDR3 protein: CASSLGAGGAFF
CDR3 DNA: TGTGCCAGCAGTTTAGGGGCCGGGGGTGCTTTCTTT

D gene: NA
J gene: TRBJ1-5
clone size: NA
V gene: TRBV27
CDR3 protein: CASSLSARQASNQPQHF
CDR3 DNA: TGTGCCAGCAGTTTATCGGCTCGACAGGCTAGCAATCAGCCCCAGCATTTT

D gene: TRBD1
J gene: TRBJ2-7
clone size: NA
V gene: TRBV18
CDR3 protein: CASSPRQGVGEQYF
CDR3 DNA: TGTGCCAGCTCACCACGACAGGGGGTAGGCGAGCAGTACTTC

D gene: TRBD1
J gene: TRBJ2-5
clone size: NA
V gene: TRBV5-4
CDR3 protein: CASSLLGQGGETQYF
CDR3 DNA: TGTGCCAGCAGCTTGCTGGGACAGGGGGGAGAGACCCAGTACTTC

D gene: TRBD1
J gene: TRBJ1-5
clone size: NA
V gene: TRBV7-2
CDR3 protein: CASSANGQGVQPQHF
CDR3 DNA: TGTGCCAGCAGCGCTAACGGACAGGGGGTTCAGCCCCAGCATTTT

D gene: TRBD1
J gene: TRBJ2-4
clone size: NA
V gene: TRBV28
CDR3 protein: CASSFISGTGKNIQYF
CDR3 DNA: TGTGCCAGCAGTTTCATTTCCGGGACAGGGAAAAACATTCAGTACTTC

D gene: NA
J gene: TRBJ1-4
clone size: NA
V gene: TRBV28
CDR3 protein: CASSSRRSTNEKLFF
CDR3 DNA: TGTGCCAGCAGTTCCCGCCGTTCGACAAATGAAAAACTGTTTTTT

D gene: NA
J gene: TRBJ1-5
clone size: NA
V gene: TRBV28
CDR3 protein: CASSLSDRHLLGQPQHF
CDR3 DNA: TGTGCCAGCAGTTTAAGTGACAGGCACTTATTAGGCCAGCCCCAGCATTTT

D gene: TRBD1
J gene: TRBJ2-3
clone size: NA
V gene: TRBV19
CDR3 protein: CASSPRGQRDTQYF
CDR3 DNA: TGTGCCAGTAGCCCTAGGGGACAGCGAGATACGCAGTATTTT

D gene: NA
J gene: TRBJ1-2
clone size: once
V gene: TRBV5-4
CDR3 protein: CASSLGQRDYGYTF
CDR3 DNA: TGTGCCAGCAGCTTAGGTCAGCGGGACTATGGCTACACCTTC

D gene: TRBD2
J gene: TRBJ2-3
clone size: NA
V gene: TRBV19
CDR3 protein: CASSIDLAGSTDTQYF
CDR3 DNA: TGTGCCAGTAGTATCGACTTAGCGGGCAGCACAGATACGCAGTATTTT

D gene: TRBD2
J gene: TRBJ2-7
clone size: NA
V gene: TRBV5-1
CDR3 protein: CASSFVSGSSYEQYF
CDR3 DNA: TGCGCCAGCAGCTTTGTTAGCGGGAGTTCCTACGAGCAGTACTTC

D gene: NA
J gene: TRBJ2-7
clone size: few
V gene: TRBV19
CDR3 protein: CASSMAVGADLEQYF
CDR3 DNA: TGTGCCAGTAGTATGGCGGTAGGCGCCGACCTCGAGCAGTACTTC

D gene: TRBD2
J gene: TRBJ2-3
clone size: once
V gene: TRBV6-5
CDR3 protein: CASGGLAGTDTQYF
CDR3 DNA: TGTGCCAGCGGGGGACTAGCCGGCACAGATACGCAGTATTTT

D gene: NA
J gene: TRBJ2-3
clone size: NA
V gene: TRBV5-1
CDR3 protein: CASSLNPGGTDTQYF
CDR3 DNA: TGCGCCAGCAGCTTGAACCCGGGAGGCACAGATACGCAGTATTTT

D gene: NA
J gene: TRBJ1-1
clone size: NA
V gene: TRBV19
CDR3 protein: CASSGVQGLGNTEAFF
CDR3 DNA: TGTGCCAGTAGTGGAGTCCAGGGGTTGGGCAACACTGAAGCTTTCTTT